This T cell receptor (beta chain) was documented in a study of blood T cells in healthy people across ages. Donation came from healthy Caucasian individuals in Russia who were aged roughly 6 to 95. Staff drew approximately 9.1 milliliters of peripheral blood from each donor. A sample-barcoded 5' primer and a J-beta primer mix were used in a second PCR of roughly 6 to 11 cycles. TCRdb analysed the 5' RACE reads with MiXCR anew, one entry per CDR3 protein. The repertoire holds 850,000 to 1,000,000 distinct CDR3 sequences, with 45% to 50% as singletons. Trimming shortened V by 0 bases and J by 2 bases, and 12 bases separated the two germline ends. The CDR3 covers 15 residues. From germline, CDR1 is SGHRS and CDR2 YFSETQ. The study's findings and limits: Leaving the PBMCs unsorted stopped any conclusive comparison of naive versus antigen-experienced cells. As naive T cell percentage varied, TCR beta diversity correlated strongly with it.

In regard to this clonotype: Its specificity is not known.

This clonotype originated in a young man in good health. The chain joins TRBV5-1 to TRBJ2-7; no firm D call. Sequencing was performed on blood. CDR3 residues: CASSLGPSSPYEQYF. The CDR3 coding sequence is TGCGCCAGCAGCTTGGGACCTTCCAGTCCCTACGAGCAGTACTTC.